The T cell receptor (beta chain) described here comes from a study of cytomegalovirus exposure and HLA in healthy donors. Trimming took off 0 bases at V and 6 bases at J, with 15 bases between the two ends. This CDR3 region has 15 residues. CDR1 is SGHDT, CDR2 YYEEEE, per germline. Sequenced by immunoSEQ multiplex PCR; TCRdb stores in-frame clones only, minus some. Of 100,000 or so clones listed, 85% to 90% are singletons. Sequencing was done on a sample of PBMCs. The rearrangement joins TRBV5-6 to TRBJ1-1; unclear D gene. This receptor was taken from a woman aged 18-30 years in good health and CMV-seropositive. CDR3 protein: CASSLVGRRGSEAFF. The CDR3 region has the DNA TGTGCCAGCAGCTTGGTCGGTCGGCGAGGGTCTGAAGCTTTCTTT.